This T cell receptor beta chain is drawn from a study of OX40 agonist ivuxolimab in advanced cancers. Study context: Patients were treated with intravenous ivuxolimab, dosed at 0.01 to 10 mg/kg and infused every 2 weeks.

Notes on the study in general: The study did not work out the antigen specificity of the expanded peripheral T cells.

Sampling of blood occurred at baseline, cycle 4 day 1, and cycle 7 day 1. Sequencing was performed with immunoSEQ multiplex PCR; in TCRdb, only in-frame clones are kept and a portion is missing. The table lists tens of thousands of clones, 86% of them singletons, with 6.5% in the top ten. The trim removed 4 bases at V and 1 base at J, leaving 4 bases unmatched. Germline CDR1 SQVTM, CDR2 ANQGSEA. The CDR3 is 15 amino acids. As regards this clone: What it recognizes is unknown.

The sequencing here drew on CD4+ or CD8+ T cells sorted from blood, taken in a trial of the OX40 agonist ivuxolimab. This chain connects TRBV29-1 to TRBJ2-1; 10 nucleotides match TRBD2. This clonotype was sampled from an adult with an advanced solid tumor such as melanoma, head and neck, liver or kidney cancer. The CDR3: CSVGVAGGSYNEQFF. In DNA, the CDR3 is TGCAGCGTTGGAGTAGCGGGGGGATCCTACAATGAGCAGTTCTTC.